This TCR beta chain was retrieved from a study of shared clonotypes between healthy human individuals. Assay used: immunoSEQ multiplex PCR; TCRdb lists only in-frame clones, some missing. The repertoire has over 850,000 clones, approximately 80% of them found once; the top ten carry more than 0.55%. Germline CDR1 and CDR2: SGHNT and YENEEA. The CDR3 extends over 13 amino acids. V was pared by 1 base and J by 7 bases, with 10 bases between. Sequencing was done on a sample of memory CD4+ T cells from PBMCs. Regarding subset: CD45RA-negative fraction. The chain combines TRBV11-3 with TRBJ1-2, with D uncertain. This receptor was taken from a man aged 18-30 years in good health. Some clones in this sample may be carry-over from other donors' samples. The chain's CDR3 is CASSLVRGSGYTF. The CDR3 region has the DNA TGTGCCAGCAGCTTAGTTCGGGGAAGTGGCTACACCTTC.